The 23 T cell receptor beta chains in this list originate from one sample, sequenced in a study of technical replicates of blood from a few donors. The repertoire was sequenced with immunoSEQ multiplex PCR; TCRdb's copy has only in-frame clones and lacks some. In the table there are over 85,000 clones, roughly 95% of which are singletons. Sequenced: T cells isolated from PBMCs. The origin of the receptors is a human donor in good health.

The chain has TRBV10-3 and TRBJ2-7, with unresolved D. Deletions cut 2 bases from V and 7 bases from J, with 6 bases between. The CDR3 runs 11 residues. The germline gives CDR1 ENHRY, CDR2 SYGVKD. Here the CDR3 DNA reads TGTGCCATCAGTGAGGGCATTGAGCAGTACTTC. Translation: CAISEGIEQYF.

CDR3: CASSPRLAGGTGELFF. In nucleotides, the CDR3 is TGTGCCAGCAGCCCTAGACTAGCGGGAGGCACCGGGGAGCTGTTTTTT. The J gene is TRBJ2-2, the V gene TRBV4-2; TRBD2 matches at 13 bases. This CDR3 is 16 amino acids long. Germline CDR1 and CDR2: LGHNA and YNFKEQ. V was pared by 4 bases and J by 4 bases, with 3 bases of the junction left unmatched.

The gene calls are TRBV5-1 and TRBJ1-1; 7 bases align to TRBD1. Germline CDR1 reads SGHRS; CDR2 reads YFSETQ. V dropped 2 bases and J dropped 5; count of bases not matched to a gene: 9. This CDR3 contains 15 residues. DNA of the CDR3: TGCGCCAGCAGCTTCGCTGGGGACAGTGGAACTGAAGCTTTCTTT. Its protein is CASSFAGDSGTEAFF.

The chain employs TRBV29-1 and TRBJ2-1, with no clear D. The CDR3 totals 12 residues. Germline CDR1 and CDR2: SQVTM and ANQGSEA. The V and J ends lost 3 bases and 13 bases respectively, with 16 bases between them. The CDR3 DNA reads as TGCAGCGTTGATCAGGCAGGTCAACTCCAGTTCTTC. Protein: CSVDQAGQLQFF.

The rearrangement uses TRBV9 and TRBJ1-2; a possible D gene is TRBD1 (5 bases). The germline CDR1 and CDR2 sequences are SGDLS and YYNGEE. With 4 bases removed from V and 7 bases from J, the gap between germline ends came to 14 bases. CDR3 length equals 13 residues. Here the CDR3 DNA reads TGTGCCAGCAGCCAGACAGTAGTTGGTGGCTACACCTTC. Its translation is CASSQTVVGGYTF.

The genes are TRBV11-3 and TRBJ2-1; 15 bases match TRBD2. CDR1 is SGHNT, CDR2 YENEEA, per germline. V lost 3 bases to trimming and J lost 14 bases; unmatched junction nucleotides: 2. The CDR3 loop spans 13 amino acids. CDR3 residues: CASSLGTSGRKFF. The CDR3 DNA follows: TGTGCCAGCAGCTTGGGGACTAGCGGGAGGAAGTTCTTC.

V and J are TRBV20-1 and TRBJ2-7; a weak D match, TRBD1 (5 bases). Trimming stripped 8 bases from V and 7 bases from J, with 15 bases between. The CDR3 has 11 residues. CDR1 and CDR2 (germline): DFQATT, SNEGSKA (reference sequence). CDR3 DNA: TGCAGTTGGGCAGGGCCGTTAGAGCAGTACTTC. Amino acid sequence: CSWAGPLEQYF.

The chain couples TRBV7-9 to TRBJ1-3, with a weak D call TRBD1 (5 bases). The CDR3 runs to 14 residues. V was clipped by 3 bases and J by 0 bases, with 6 bases between them. The germline V gene has CDR1 SEHNR and CDR2 FQNEAQ (reference sequence). CDR3 coding DNA: TGTGCCAGCAGCTTTGACAGCTCTGGAAACACCATATATTTT. It specifies CASSFDSSGNTIYF.

This sequence joins TRBV19 and TRBJ2-2; TRBD1 matches 7 bases. The CDR3 runs 15 residues. V gave up 9 bases and J gave up 1 base; unmatched junction bases: 8. Looked up from germline, CDR1 is LNHDA and CDR2 is SQIVND (reference sequence). The DNA of the CDR3 is TGTGCCAGAAAAGAGGGGGCAGAGAACACCGGGGAGCTGTTTTTT. Encoded protein: CARKEGAENTGELFF.

This chain uses TRBV9 with TRBJ1-2, with D perhaps matching TRBD1 (5 bases). V gave up 4 bases and J gave up 3 bases, with 10 bases separating them. Germline loops: CDR1 SGDLS, CDR2 YYNGEE. This CDR3 contains 13 residues. The CDR3 loop is CASSLGGDYGYTF. DNA for the CDR3: TGTGCCAGCAGCCTTGGGGGGGACTATGGCTACACCTTC.

The chain has TRBV25-1 and TRBJ1-4; the D gene is possibly TRBD1 (5 bases). The V gene lost 3 bases and the J gene lost 4 bases, with 9 bases spanning the gap. CDR1 is MGHDK, CDR2 SYGVNS, per germline. The CDR3 loop spans 14 amino acids. As DNA, the CDR3 is TGTGCCAGCAGTGATTACAGGAATAATGAAAAACTGTTTTTT. This gives the protein CASSDYRNNEKLFF.

The CDR3 DNA sequence: TGTGCCAGCAGTTACGGGCGGGAGGCCAACGAGCAGTACTTC. It encodes CASSYGREANEQYF. J is TRBJ2-7 and V is TRBV6-6, with TRBD2 identical over 8 bases. Germline CDR1 is MNHNY and CDR2 is SVGAGI (reference sequence). With 2 bases clipped from V and 5 bases from J, the junction kept 5 bases outside the gene matches. The CDR3 runs 14 residues.

The J gene is TRBJ2-7, the V gene TRBV5-1; the D gene is possibly TRBD1 (5 bases). Between the trimmed V and J ends, which lost 2 bases and 3 bases, there was a span of 6 bases. The CDR3 runs to 12 residues. CDR1 and CDR2 from the germline V gene are SGHRS and YFSETQ. The CDR3 is CASSFDSYEQYF. The CDR3 coding sequence is TGCGCCAGCAGCTTCGACAGCTACGAGCAGTACTTC.

The chain links TRBV6-5 to TRBJ1-2; the match to TRBD1 covers 9 bases. This CDR3 is 15 amino acids long. Germline CDR1 and CDR2: MNHEY and SVGAGI. Germline trimming cut 5 bases from V and 8 bases from J; bases unmatched to any gene: 12. The CDR3 loop reads CASSLLDRGVGGYTF. As DNA, the CDR3 is TGTGCCAGCAGTCTCCTGGACAGGGGAGTGGGAGGCTACACCTTC.

The chain carries TRBV7-6 and TRBJ1-4, with 7 bases that match TRBD1. V shed 7 bases and J 6 bases; nucleotides not matched to a gene: 11. The CDR3 is made up of 15 amino acids. CDR1 SGHVS and CDR2 FNYEAQ come from the germline V gene. The CDR3 DNA sequence: TGTGCCAGCACCCTACTGGGGCAGGGGGATGAAAAACTGTTTTTT. Translation: CASTLLGQGDEKLFF.

This chain connects TRBV6-5 to TRBJ2-3; the D gene is possibly TRBD2 (5 bases). CDR1 MNHEY and CDR2 SVGAGI come from the germline V gene. V was cut by 6 bases and J by 3 bases, with 16 bases left in between. This CDR3 has 15 amino acids. The CDR3 spells CASSPVSSGTDTQYF. In DNA form, the CDR3 reads TGTGCCAGCAGCCCCGTATCTTCGGGGACAGATACGCAGTATTTT.

The chain couples TRBV28 to TRBJ2-7; the match to TRBD2 covers 7 bases. J gave up 0 bases and V 3 bases, and 11 bases lay outside the gene matches. Germline lookup yields CDR1 MDHEN and CDR2 SYDVKM. The CDR3 has 17 amino acids. CDR3 protein: CASSLSVWREPSYEQYF. The CDR3 DNA sequence: TGTGCCAGCAGTTTGTCGGTTTGGCGGGAGCCCTCCTACGAGCAGTACTTC.

The V and J genes are TRBV4-1 and TRBJ2-7; no firm D call. Trimming took off 4 bases at V and 4 bases at J, with 8 bases between the two ends. The CDR3 length is 12 residues. Germline CDR1 is MGHRA and CDR2 is YSYEKL. CDR3 region: CASSPHGYEQYF. The DNA of the CDR3 is TGCGCCAGCAGCCCACATGGTTACGAGCAGTACTTC.

V gene TRBV27 combines with J gene TRBJ2-1, with 7 bases lining up with TRBD1. The CDR3 is 18 residues long. Germline assignment: CDR1 MNHEY and CDR2 SMNVEV (reference sequence). V was pared by 3 bases and J by 3 bases, with 14 bases of the junction left unmatched. CDR3 nucleotides: TGTGCCAGCAGTTTCAACAGGGGAGAGATTTGGATCTACAATGAGCAGTTCTTC. It is translated as CASSFNRGEIWIYNEQFF.

The chain combines TRBV19 with TRBJ1-1; D possibly corresponds to TRBD1 (5 bases). V lost 5 bases and J 0 bases, leaving 10 bases between the germline ends. This CDR3 has 14 amino acids. CDR1 and CDR2 from the germline V gene are LNHDA and SQIVND (reference sequence). The CDR3 spells CASSLQGVNTEAFF. The CDR3 DNA follows: TGTGCCAGTAGTCTCCAGGGTGTGAACACTGAAGCTTTCTTT. The whole variable domain, remainder taken from reference TRBV19 and TRBJ1-1, is DGGITQSPKYLFRKEGQNVTLSCEQNLNHDAMYWYRQDPGQGLRLIYYSQIVNDFQKGDIAEGYSVSREKKESFPLTVTSAQKNPTAFYLCASSLQGVNTEAFFGQGTRLTVV.

The chain recombines TRBV7-2 with TRBJ2-7; possible D gene TRBD2, 5 bases. The CDR3 extends over 14 amino acids. V was shortened by 4 bases and J by 7 bases, with 17 bases between the two germline ends. Germline CDR1 and CDR2: SGHTA and FQGNSA. For the CDR3, the DNA is TGTGCCAGCAGCTCACTAGGACCTTCGGGAGAGCAGTACTTC. This gives the protein CASSSLGPSGEQYF.

The V gene is TRBV5-6, the J gene TRBJ1-2; the D gene is possibly TRBD1 (6 bases). CDR1 SGHDT and CDR2 YYEEEE come from the germline V gene. V was trimmed by 2 bases and J by 4 bases, leaving 12 bases between them. The CDR3 has 14 amino acids. In DNA form, the CDR3 reads TGTGCCAGCAGCTTAGGGGGGGCAGGCTATGGCTACACCTTC. Its protein is CASSLGGAGYGYTF.

V is TRBV7-3 and J is TRBJ1-3, with 7 positions matching TRBD1. Trimming took 4 bases from V and 0 from J; bases not matched to a gene: 6. Germline CDR1 reads SGHTA; CDR2 reads FQGTGA. CDR3 length: 16 residues. CDR3 nucleotides: TGTGCCAGCAGCTCCCCGGGACAGAGCTCTGGAAACACCATATATTTT. Amino acid sequence: CASSSPGQSSGNTIYF. Drawing the rest from reference TRBV7-3 and TRBJ1-3, the complete variable domain is GAGVSQTPSNKVTEKGKYVELRCDPISGHTALYWYRQSLGQGPEFLIYFQGTGAADDSGLPNDRFFAVRPEGSVSTLKIQRTERGDSAVYLCASSSPGQSSGNTIYFGEGSWLTVV.